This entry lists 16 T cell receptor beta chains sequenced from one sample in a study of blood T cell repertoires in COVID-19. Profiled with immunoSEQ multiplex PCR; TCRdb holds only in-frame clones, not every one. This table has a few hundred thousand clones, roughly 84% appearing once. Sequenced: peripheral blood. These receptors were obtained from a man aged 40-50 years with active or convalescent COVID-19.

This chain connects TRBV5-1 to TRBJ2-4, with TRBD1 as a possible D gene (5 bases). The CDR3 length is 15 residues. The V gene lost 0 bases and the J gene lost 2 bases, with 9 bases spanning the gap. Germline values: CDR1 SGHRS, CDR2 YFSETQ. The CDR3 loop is CASSLEDTTKNIQYF. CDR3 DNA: TGCGCCAGCAGCTTGGAGGACACTACCAAAAACATTCAGTACTTC.

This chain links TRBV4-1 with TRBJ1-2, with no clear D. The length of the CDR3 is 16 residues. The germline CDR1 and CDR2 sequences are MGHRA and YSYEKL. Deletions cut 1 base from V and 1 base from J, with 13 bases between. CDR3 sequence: CASSQGPSTSNYGYTF. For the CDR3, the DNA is TGCGCCAGCAGCCAAGGCCCCTCGACAAGTAACTATGGCTACACCTTC.

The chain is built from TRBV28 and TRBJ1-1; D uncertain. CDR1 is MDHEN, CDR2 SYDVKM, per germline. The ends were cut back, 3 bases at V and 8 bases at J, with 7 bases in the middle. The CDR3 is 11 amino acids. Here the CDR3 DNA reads TGTGCCAGCAGTTTGTCGGGAGAAGCTTTCTTT. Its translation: CASSLSGEAFF.

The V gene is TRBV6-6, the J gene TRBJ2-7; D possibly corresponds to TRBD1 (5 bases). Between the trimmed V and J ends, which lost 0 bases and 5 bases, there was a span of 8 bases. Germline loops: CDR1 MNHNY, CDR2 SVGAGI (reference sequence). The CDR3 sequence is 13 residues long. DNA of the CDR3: TGTGCCAGCAGTTACTCGATCAGGGACGAGCAGTACTTC. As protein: CASSYSIRDEQYF.

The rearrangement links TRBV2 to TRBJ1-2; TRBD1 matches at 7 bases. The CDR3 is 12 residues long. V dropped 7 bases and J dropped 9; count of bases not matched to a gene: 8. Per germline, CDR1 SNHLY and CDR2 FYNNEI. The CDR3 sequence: CASKAGGMSYTF. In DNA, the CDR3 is TGTGCCAGCAAGGCAGGGGGTATGAGCTACACCTTC.

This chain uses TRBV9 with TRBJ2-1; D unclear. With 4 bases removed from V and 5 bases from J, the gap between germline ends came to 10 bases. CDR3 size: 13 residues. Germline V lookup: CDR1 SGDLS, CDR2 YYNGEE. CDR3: CASSITYNNEQFF. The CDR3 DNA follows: TGTGCCAGCAGCATAACTTATAACAATGAGCAGTTCTTC.

Here the CDR3 DNA reads TGTGCCAGCGGAACACACGGGACAGGGTCATACGAGCAGTACTTC. Protein: CASGTHGTGSYEQYF. The chain combines TRBV28 with TRBJ2-7; TRBD1 matches 9 bases. The CDR3 sequence is 15 residues long. V shed 8 bases, J shed 4 bases, and the junction held 12 bases outside the gene matches. From germline, CDR1 is MDHEN and CDR2 SYDVKM. The whole variable domain, remainder taken from reference TRBV28 and TRBJ2-7, is DVKVTQSSRYLVKRTGEKVFLECVQDMDHENMFWYRQDPGLGLRLIYFSYDVKMKEKGDIPEGYSVSREKKERFSLILESASTNQTSMYLCASGTHGTGSYEQYFGPGTRLTVT.

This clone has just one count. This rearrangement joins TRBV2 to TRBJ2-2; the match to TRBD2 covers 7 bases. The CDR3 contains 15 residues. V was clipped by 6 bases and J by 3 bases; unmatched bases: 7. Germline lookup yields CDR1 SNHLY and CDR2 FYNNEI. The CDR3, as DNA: TGTGCCAGCAGCGAGGGCGGGAGTTACACCGGGGAGCTGTTTTTT. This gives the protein CASSEGGSYTGELFF. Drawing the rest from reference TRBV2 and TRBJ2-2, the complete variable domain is EPEVTQTPSHQVTQMGQEVILRCVPISNHLYFYWYRQILGQKVEFLVSFYNNEISEKSEIFDDQFSVERPDGSNFTLKIRSTKLEDSAMYFCASSEGGSYTGELFFGEGSRLTVL.

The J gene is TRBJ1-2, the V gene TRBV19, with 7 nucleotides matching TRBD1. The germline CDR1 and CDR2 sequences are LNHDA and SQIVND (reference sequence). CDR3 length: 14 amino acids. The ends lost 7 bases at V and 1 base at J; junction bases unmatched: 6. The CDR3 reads CASTRTGLNYGYTF. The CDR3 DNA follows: TGTGCCAGTACCCGGACAGGCCTTAACTATGGCTACACCTTC.

DNA of the CDR3: TGTGCCAGCAGCAGGCCCGGACAGGGGGTTAACTATGGCTACACCTTC. Protein sequence: CASSRPGQGVNYGYTF. The chain couples TRBV28 to TRBJ1-2, with TRBD1 matching over 10 bases. Germline CDR1 MDHEN, CDR2 SYDVKM. The ends lost 6 bases at V and 1 base at J; junction bases unmatched: 8. The CDR3 is 16 residues long.

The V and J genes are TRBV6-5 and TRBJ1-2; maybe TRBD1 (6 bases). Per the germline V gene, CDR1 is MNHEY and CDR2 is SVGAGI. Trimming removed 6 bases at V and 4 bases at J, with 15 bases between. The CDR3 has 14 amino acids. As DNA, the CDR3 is TGTGCCAGCAGCCTCTCAAGGACAGCCTATGGCTACACCTTC. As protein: CASSLSRTAYGYTF.

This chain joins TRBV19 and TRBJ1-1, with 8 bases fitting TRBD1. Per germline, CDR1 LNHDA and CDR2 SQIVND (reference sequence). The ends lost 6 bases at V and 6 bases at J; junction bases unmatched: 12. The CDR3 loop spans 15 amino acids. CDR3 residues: CASREPGGAVSEAFF. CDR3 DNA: TGTGCCAGTAGGGAACCAGGGGGCGCCGTCTCTGAAGCTTTCTTT.

The CDR3 reads CASSSGDSQIQPQHF. The DNA of the CDR3 is TGCGCCAGCAGCTCGGGGGACAGCCAGATTCAGCCCCAGCATTTT. This sequence joins TRBV5-1 and TRBJ1-5; 7 bases agree with TRBD1. After removal of 3 bases from V and 6 bases from J, the junction contained 9 bases not matched to a gene. Germline V gene data show CDR1 as SGHRS and CDR2 as YFSETQ. This CDR3 has 15 residues.

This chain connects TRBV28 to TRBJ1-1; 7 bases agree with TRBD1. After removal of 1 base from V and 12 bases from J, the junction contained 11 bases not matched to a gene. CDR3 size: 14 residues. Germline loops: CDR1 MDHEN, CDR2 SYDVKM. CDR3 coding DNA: TGTGCCAGCAGTTTATCGGTCAGGGGGAGAAAAACTTTCTTT. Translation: CASSLSVRGRKTFF.

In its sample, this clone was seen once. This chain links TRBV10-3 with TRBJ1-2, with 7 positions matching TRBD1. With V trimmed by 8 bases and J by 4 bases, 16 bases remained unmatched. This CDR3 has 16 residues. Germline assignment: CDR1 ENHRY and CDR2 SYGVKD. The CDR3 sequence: CAIAGGLGGGTYGYTF. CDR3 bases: TGTGCCATCGCAGGGGGACTTGGAGGGGGCACCTATGGCTACACCTTC.

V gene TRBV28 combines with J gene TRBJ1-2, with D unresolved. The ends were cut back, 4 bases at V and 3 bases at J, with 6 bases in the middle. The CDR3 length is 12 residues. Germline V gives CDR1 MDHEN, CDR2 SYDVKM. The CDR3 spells CASSSEDYGYTF. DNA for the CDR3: TGTGCCAGCAGTTCAGAAGACTATGGCTACACCTTC.